These 13 T cell receptor beta chains were all obtained from the same sample, sequenced in a study of metastatic and nonmetastatic thyroid tumors. TCRdb called clones again from the PCR reads with MiXCR. The sample holds about 62,000 clones, just over 4% seen once. Patients underwent thyroid surgery, and none had received any treatment before it. Source material: blood. The origin of the receptors is a female donor with papillary thyroid cancer or a benign thyroid nodule (not recorded which). Some clones in this sample may be carry-over from other donors' samples.

There are many counts of this clone. This chain connects TRBV9 to TRBJ2-1, with TRBD2 matching over 8 bases. V dropped 4 bases and J dropped 0; count of bases not matched to a gene: 0. This CDR3 spans 14 amino acids. Germline V gives CDR1 SGDLS, CDR2 YYNGEE. The CDR3 protein is CASSSGSSYNEQFF. CDR3 DNA: TGTGCCAGCAGCAGCGGGAGCTCCTACAATGAGCAGTTCTTC.

In this sample, this clone turned up many times. The chain employs TRBV2 and TRBJ2-3; TRBD2 might be the D (6 bases). The CDR3 extends over 13 amino acids. Germline V gives CDR1 SNHLY, CDR2 FYNNEI. V lost 2 bases and J lost 12, with 15 bases in between. CDR3: CASSEWEEGLQYF. The CDR3 DNA reads as TGTGCCAGCAGTGAATGGGAGGAGGGCCTTCAGTATTTT. The full variable domain, its missing parts supplied by reference TRBV2 and TRBJ2-3, is EPEVTQTPSHQVTQMGQEVILRCVPISNHLYFYWYRQILGQKVEFLVSFYNNEISEKSEIFDDQFSVERPDGSNFTLKIRSTKLEDSAMYFCASSEWEEGLQYFGPGTRLTVL.

This clone was seen repeatedly, ten times or more. The chain uses TRBV7-3 and TRBJ1-2; TRBD1 is a possible D gene (6 bases). CDR1 is SGHTA and CDR2 is FQGTGA in the germline V gene. The V and J ends lost 5 bases and 2 bases respectively, with 9 bases between them. The CDR3 spans 13 residues. CDR3 coding DNA: TGTGCCAGCAGCACGGACAGAAACTATGGCTACACCTTC. Encoded protein: CASSTDRNYGYTF.

This clone has ten or more counts. The chain carries TRBV7-9 and TRBJ1-1; the match to TRBD1 covers 11 bases. The CDR3 has 15 amino acids. Germline CDR1 and CDR2: SEHNR and FQNEAQ (reference sequence). Germline trimming cut 6 bases from V and 1 base from J; bases unmatched to any gene: 4. CDR3 bases: TGTGCCAGCAGACTCGGACAGGGGGCGAACACTGAAGCTTTCTTT. It is translated as CASRLGQGANTEAFF.

The table lists this clone with many counts. The chain carries TRBV20-1 and TRBJ1-1, with D tentatively TRBD1 (6 bases). The CDR3 has 13 amino acids. Looked up from germline, CDR1 is DFQATT and CDR2 is SNEGSKA (reference sequence). Trimming removed 3 bases from V and 10 bases from J, with 18 bases in between. The CDR3 region is CSASNSGGRGAFF. The CDR3 region has the DNA TGCAGTGCTAGCAACAGTGGGGGGCGGGGAGCTTTCTTT.

This clone occurred many times. The chain carries TRBV11-3 and TRBJ1-2; weak D call: TRBD1 (5 bases). Germline V lookup: CDR1 SGHNT, CDR2 YENEEA. Deletions cut 4 bases from V and 4 bases from J, with 10 bases between. The CDR3 length is 13 residues. This CDR3 is CASSSRDLYGYTF. The CDR3 nucleotides read TGTGCCAGCAGCTCCCGGGACCTCTATGGCTACACCTTC.

The table lists this clone with a few counts. This chain joins TRBV6-5 and TRBJ2-2, with a weak D call TRBD2 (6 bases). Trimming cost V 4 bases and J 3 bases, with 18 bases left between them. CDR3 length: 17 residues. Per germline, CDR1 MNHEY and CDR2 SVGAGI. CDR3 nucleotide sequence: TGTGCCAGCAGTTTCCAGGGAGGTGTGACTGACACCGGGGAGCTGTTTTTT. Its protein is CASSFQGGVTDTGELFF.

The V call is TRBV6-1, the J call TRBJ2-2, with TRBD1 matching over 8 bases. From germline, CDR1 is MNHNS and CDR2 SASEGT. The CDR3 is 16 amino acids. The V gene end was trimmed by 7 bases and the J gene end by 11 bases; junction bases not matched to a gene: 18. The CDR3 here is CASIQGAMPVGGELFF. The CDR3 DNA reads TGTGCCAGCATTCAGGGGGCTATGCCCGTGGGCGGTGAGCTGTTTTTT.

This clone showed up just a few times. The chain's CDR3 is CASSSYPSDEQYF. In nucleotides, the CDR3 is TGTGCCAGCAGCTCCTATCCTAGCGACGAGCAGTACTTC. This rearrangement joins TRBV7-3 to TRBJ2-7, with D perhaps TRBD2 (6 bases). Trimming pared 4 bases from V and 5 bases from J, leaving 12 bases between. Germline CDR1 is SGHTA and CDR2 is FQGTGA. The CDR3 is 13 amino acids.

This clone was recorded many times. The CDR3: CATSETNPGLAGGPTDTQYF. As DNA, the CDR3 is TGTGCCACCAGTGAGACTAACCCGGGACTAGCGGGAGGGCCCACAGATACGCAGTATTTT. The chain combines TRBV24-1 with TRBJ2-3, with TRBD2 identical over 16 bases. This CDR3 comprises 20 residues. The germline CDR1 and CDR2 sequences are KGHDR and SFDVKD. The V and J ends lost 4 bases and 2 bases, in that order; junction bases with no gene match: 11.

This clone is medium-sized by share. The chain links TRBV11-3 to TRBJ1-2; D is ambiguous. V dropped 5 bases and J dropped 5 bases, with 12 bases sitting between them. The CDR3 is 13 amino acids. Germline-derived CDR1 and CDR2 are SGHNT and YENEEA. CDR3 protein: CASSHQTGYGYTF. In DNA, the CDR3 is TGTGCCAGCAGCCACCAAACCGGGTATGGCTACACCTTC.

In the case of this clone: A much more abundant neighbour one base away suggests this may be a read error. V and J are TRBV20-1 and TRBJ1-1; a possible D gene is TRBD1 (6 bases). CDR3 length: 15 amino acids. V gave up 0 bases and J gave up 3 bases, with 14 bases separating them. CDR1 is DFQATT, CDR2 SNEGSKA, per germline (reference sequence). This chain's CDR3 is CSARDRRTVDTEAFF. CDR3 nucleotides: TGCAGTGCTAGAGATCGTAGGACAGTGGACACTGAAGCTTTCTTT.

This clone was picked up many times. Other DNA sequences within the sample encode an identical CDR3. The chain couples TRBV9 to TRBJ2-2; 9 nucleotides agree with TRBD2. This CDR3 is 21 amino acids long. V was clipped by 3 bases and J by 4 bases; unmatched bases: 22. Germline V gives CDR1 SGDLS, CDR2 YYNGEE. The CDR3 loop reads CASSGRQGPGSGRLSTGELFF. The CDR3 DNA reads TGTGCCAGCAGCGGGAGACAGGGCCCAGGGAGCGGGAGGCTCAGCACCGGGGAGCTGTTTTTT.